A single sample gave rise to the 14 T cell receptor beta chains below, sequenced in a study of metastatic and nonmetastatic thyroid tumors. Patients underwent thyroid surgery, and none had received any treatment before it. TCRdb reassembled clones from the PCR reads with MiXCR. The sample yields around 23,000 clones, 20% to 25% seen once. Sequences were obtained from blood. All receptors come from a male donor with papillary thyroid cancer or a benign thyroid nodule (not recorded which). Some clones in this sample may be carry-over from other donors' samples.

There are many counts of this clone. V is TRBV29-1 and J is TRBJ1-5, with D tentatively TRBD1 (5 bases). Looked up from germline, CDR1 is SQVTM and CDR2 is ANQGSEA. V lost 4 bases, J lost 10 bases, and 20 bases lay in between. The CDR3 extends over 14 amino acids. In DNA, the CDR3 is TGCAGCGTTGTCATCAGCGGGTCCGGGGGACCCCAGCATTTT. Its protein is CSVVISGSGGPQHF.

This clone showed up just once. This clone may be a read error of a much larger clone one base away. The genes are TRBV7-2 and TRBJ2-7; possibly TRBD2 for D (6 bases). This CDR3 is built from 14 residues. Germline lookup yields CDR1 SGHTA and CDR2 FQGNSA. Here the CDR3 reads CASSLAGTGYKHYF. CDR3 nucleotides: TGTGCCAGCAGCTTAGCTGGGACTGGATACAAGCATTACTTC.

Ten or more counts support this clone. Germline is not matched at one junction end, which may reflect a read error. The chain is built from TRBV27 and TRBJ1-5; D possibly corresponds to TRBD1 (5 bases). From germline, CDR1 is MNHEY and CDR2 SMNVEV (reference sequence). This CDR3 region has 15 residues. The CDR3 coding sequence is TGTGCCAGCAGCTTATCAGGGTCGAGCAATCAGCCCCAGCATTTT. Translation: CASSLSGSSNQPQHF.

In this sample, this clone turned up many times. The chain combines TRBV18 with TRBJ1-1, with TRBD1 identical over 7 bases. The CDR3 has 15 residues. V lost 3 bases and J lost 1; bases outside the gene matches: 5. Per the germline V gene, CDR1 is KGHSH and CDR2 is LQKENI. CDR3 loop: CASSPSGTANTEAFF. CDR3 in DNA: TGTGCCAGCTCACCTTCCGGGACAGCGAACACTGAAGCTTTCTTT.

The chain links TRBV20-1 to TRBJ2-2; 13 bases align to TRBD2. Germline V gene lookup returns CDR1 DFQATT and CDR2 SNEGSKA (reference sequence). This CDR3 is built from 17 residues. The J segment lost 6 bases and the V segment lost 3 bases, leaving 10 bases of the junction unmatched. The CDR3 spells CSARRLAGGPSAGELFF. DNA of the CDR3: TGCAGTGCTAGGCGACTAGCGGGAGGCCCTAGTGCCGGGGAGCTGTTTTTT.

This clone was counted ten times or more. The chain carries TRBV10-1 and TRBJ1-1, with D perhaps TRBD1 (6 bases). The length of the CDR3 is 14 residues. Between the trimmed V and J ends, which lost 4 bases and 5 bases, there was a span of 14 bases. CDR1 and CDR2 (germline): WNHNN, SYGVQD (reference sequence). CDR3 loop: CASSGGGSPTEAFF. DNA of the CDR3: TGCGCCAGCAGTGGAGGGGGGTCGCCGACTGAAGCTTTCTTT.

In this sample, this clone turned up many times. This chain links TRBV7-8 with TRBJ2-7; D call uncertain. Trimming left V 2 bases short and J 3 bases short, with 8 bases between. CDR3 length: 13 residues. The V gene's germline CDR1 is SGHVS and CDR2 FQNEAQ. CDR3: CASSLIENYEQYF. In DNA, the CDR3 is TGTGCCAGCAGCTTAATTGAAAACTACGAGCAGTACTTC.

This clone was seen a single time. An end of the junction differs from the germline gene, which may be a read error. The chain combines TRBV12-3 or TRBV12-4 with TRBJ1-1; D remains unclear. The CDR3 length is 14 residues. The CDR3: CASRQRLAGAEGFF. The CDR3 nucleotides read TGTGCCAGCAGGCAAAGGTTGGCTGGCGCTGAAGGTTTCTTT.

At least ten counts were recorded for this clone. This rearrangement joins TRBV19 to TRBJ1-1; tentative D call: TRBD1 (6 bases). The V end lost 5 bases, the J end lost 0 bases, and 16 bases lay between the germline ends. CDR1 and CDR2 from the germline V gene are LNHDA and SQIVND (reference sequence). This CDR3 has 16 amino acids. CDR3 residues: CASSSLRTAMNTEAFF. The CDR3 DNA is TGTGCCAGTAGTTCCCTTCGGACAGCTATGAACACTGAAGCTTTCTTT. Full variable domain (outside the CDR3, taken from reference TRBV19 and TRBJ1-1): DGGITQSPKYLFRKEGQNVTLSCEQNLNHDAMYWYRQDPGQGLRLIYYSQIVNDFQKGDIAEGYSVSREKKESFPLTVTSAQKNPTAFYLCASSSLRTAMNTEAFFGQGTRLTVV.

This clone has ten or more counts. The rearrangement uses TRBV5-4 and TRBJ2-2, with D perhaps being TRBD1 or TRBD2 (5 bases each). The germline CDR1 and CDR2 sequences are SGHNT and YYREEE (reference sequence). The CDR3 contains 15 residues. Deletions cut 4 bases from V and 2 bases from J, with 12 bases between. CDR3: CASSPTGLNTGELFF. The CDR3, as DNA: TGTGCCAGCAGCCCTACGGGGCTTAACACCGGGGAGCTGTTTTTT.

The V and J genes are TRBV4-1 and TRBJ2-7; the match to TRBD1 covers 8 bases. Germline-derived CDR1 and CDR2 are MGHRA and YSYEKL. The V gene end was trimmed by 2 bases and the J gene end by 4 bases; junction bases not matched to a gene: 7. CDR3 length: 15 amino acids. Here the CDR3 reads CASSQRQGMFYEQYF. In nucleotides, the CDR3 is TGCGCCAGCAGCCAAAGACAGGGGATGTTTTACGAGCAGTACTTC.

The chain joins TRBV19 to TRBJ2-2; possibly TRBD1 for D (6 bases). The CDR3 covers 14 residues. Germline V gives CDR1 LNHDA, CDR2 SQIVND (reference sequence). The V gene lost 6 bases and the J gene lost 10 bases, with 18 bases spanning the gap. The CDR3 DNA reads TGTGCCAGTAGGCGGTACAGGGTGTCCGCGGAGCTGTTTTTT. Translating it yields CASRRYRVSAELFF.

This clone was seen ten or more times. V and J are TRBV27 and TRBJ2-1; the D gene is possibly TRBD2 (6 bases). CDR3 size: 16 residues. Trimming removed 6 bases at V and 0 bases at J, with 15 bases between. Germline V gene lookup returns CDR1 MNHEY and CDR2 SMNVEV (reference sequence). CDR3 loop: CASSLILSGSYNEQFF. The CDR3 DNA sequence: TGTGCCAGCAGCCTAATACTTAGCGGCTCCTACAATGAGCAGTTCTTC.

The table lists this clone with many counts. V usage is TRBV6-4 and J usage is TRBJ1-1, with D possibly TRBD1 on 6 matching bases. The CDR3 sequence is 14 residues long. Per germline, CDR1 MRHNA and CDR2 SNTAGT. Trimming cost V 4 bases and J 5 bases, with 14 bases left between them. As DNA, the CDR3 is TGTGCCAGCAGTGCAGGGGCTGAGGGAACTGAAGCTTTCTTT. Its translation is CASSAGAEGTEAFF.